What follows is one TCR beta chain and its context. What this receptor recognizes is not known. The record has no base qualities; no much larger clone is one base away. The data derive from a study of shared clonotypes between healthy human individuals (dated by TCRdb to between 2020 and 2021). Context from the whole study: A couple of women and a few men aged 18 to 49 years were included in the cohort. Per donor, three plates each were used for CD4 naive and CD4 memory, two for CD8 naive, and one for CD8 memory. To estimate repertoire size and how much clonotype sharing occurs between individuals, the study deeply sequenced the blood TCR repertoires of several healthy adults. To increase sequencing depth and limit assay-specific biases, different laboratories used diverse techniques to prepare libraries and sequence TCR repertoires. Leukapheresis yielded between about 0.85 and 10 billion PBMCs per donor.

CD8 naive samples were CD45RO-negative cells positively selected for CCR7, giving a CD45RA+CCR7+ population that excluded TemRA cells. The donors were healthy, HIV-negative adults who had no recently reported acute infections or vaccinations. Every donor was a Caucasian adult residing in Nashville, Tennessee, USA. After blood collection by leukapheresis, PBMCs were isolated using Ficoll-Histopaque density gradient centrifugation and then cryopreserved in the vapor phase of liquid nitrogen. Analytical flow cytometry was used to check the purity and quantity of every magnetically sorted T cell population. From each sorted fraction, genomic DNA was isolated and quantified by UV absorbance on a Nanodrop 2000c. Using the deep immunoSEQ assay, multiplex PCR amplified TCR CDR3 regions from genomic DNA. For each cell subset, the extracted genomic DNA was distributed evenly across all wells of several immunoSEQ 96-well plates, and each plate served as one replicate. Each replicate PCR for sorted subsets received roughly 0.2 ug genomic DNA, equal to 28,000 or so T cell genomes. Purified libraries were measured with a Qubit 3.0 fluorometer, size-checked on a Bioanalyzer 2100, and measured again with the KAPA Library Quantification kit. Each immunoSEQ 96-well plate was sequenced on its own single-read 150-cycle Illumina NextSeq 550 flow cell. As for the authors' bioinformatics: Because only junctional sequences without quality scores were contained in the immunoSEQ output, filtering matching that applied to full-length reads could not be performed. To assign V/J genes and CDR3, sequences were annotated using PyIR, a Python wrapper for IgBLAST v1.9, with IMGT germline references. Any read was removed if the V/J assignment was weak (E-value above 1e-6), the CDR3 was missing, or the read contained stop codons, out-of-frame junctions, or ambiguous translated residues. A V3J clonotype was defined by an identical inferred V gene, J gene, and CDR3 amino acid sequence. Percentage overlap between repertoires was calculated by dividing the number of shared unique clonotypes by the size of the smaller repertoire. RTK rarefaction, the Chao1 estimator, and Recon v2.1 estimates of unobserved clonotypes were used to assess repertoire richness. Generation probabilities were computed with OLGA for all TCRbeta clonotypes obtained by the gDNA method from several donors. This is the immuneACCESS table as TCRdb keeps it, with only in-frame sequences that have V and J called. A part of the clones is gone; compared with another copy, unresolved V genes explain less than half, and the rest is unexplained. That table gives V, J and clone size, and the DNA gave D and trimming. Counted in this sample were approximately 720,000 clones; under 95% of them appeared once. The ten largest clones add up to 24% of the sample.

Spanning cysteine to phenylalanine, the CDR3 consists of 17 amino acids. CDR3 DNA only is kept here, 51 bases in frame from base 1. Looking up the germline V gene yields CDR1 MDHEN and CDR2 SYDVKM. V is reduced by 10 bases and J by 0 bases, leaving a spacing of 24 bases between them. Here is what the overall study found, with its caveats: Pairwise subsampling led to the expectation that sequencing depth would affect the degree of clonotype sharing among donors. Sampling was restricted to blood, and TCR repertoires in tissue are likely to differ from TCR repertoires in blood. The genetic and exposure-history diversity represented was limited by the small number of donors. Higher generation probabilities were observed for clonotypes shared by all four sorted-subset donors than for non-shared clonotypes. Larger estimated clonotype richness was generally found for naive subsets than for memory subsets. Across a few donors, approximately 5% of naive CD4, around 3.5% of naive CD8, roughly 2.3% of memory CD4, and approximately 0.4% of memory CD8 clonotypes were shared. Incomplete sequencing was indicated by rarefaction of sorted-subset datasets, despite the large sequencing depth.

Sequenced input: naive CD8+ T cells sorted from blood. The cell subset or site label, as the study defines it: CD45RA+CCR7+. The receptor's source is a man aged 25-40 years in good health. Rearrangement joined TRBV28 to TRBJ2-5; the D segment could be TRBD1, given 6 matching bases. The base sequence is TGTGCCATGCTCTCGGAAGTGGGACACTCGTACCAAGAGACCCAGTACTTC. Translation gives CAMLSEVGHSYQETQYF.